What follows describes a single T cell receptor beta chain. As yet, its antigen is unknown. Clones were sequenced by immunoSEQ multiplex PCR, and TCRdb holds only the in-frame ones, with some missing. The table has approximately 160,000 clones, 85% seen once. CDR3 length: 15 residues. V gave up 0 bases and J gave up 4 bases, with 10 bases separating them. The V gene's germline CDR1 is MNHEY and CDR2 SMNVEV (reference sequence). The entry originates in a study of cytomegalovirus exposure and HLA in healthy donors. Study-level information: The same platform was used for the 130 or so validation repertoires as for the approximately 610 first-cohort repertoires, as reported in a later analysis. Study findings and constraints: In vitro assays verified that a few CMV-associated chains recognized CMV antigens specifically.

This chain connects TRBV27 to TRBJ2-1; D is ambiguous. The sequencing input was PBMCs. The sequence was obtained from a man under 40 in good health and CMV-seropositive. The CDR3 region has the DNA TGTGCCAGCAGTTTATCGGTCGAGGATTACAATGAGCAGTTCTTC. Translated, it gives CASSLSVEDYNEQFF.